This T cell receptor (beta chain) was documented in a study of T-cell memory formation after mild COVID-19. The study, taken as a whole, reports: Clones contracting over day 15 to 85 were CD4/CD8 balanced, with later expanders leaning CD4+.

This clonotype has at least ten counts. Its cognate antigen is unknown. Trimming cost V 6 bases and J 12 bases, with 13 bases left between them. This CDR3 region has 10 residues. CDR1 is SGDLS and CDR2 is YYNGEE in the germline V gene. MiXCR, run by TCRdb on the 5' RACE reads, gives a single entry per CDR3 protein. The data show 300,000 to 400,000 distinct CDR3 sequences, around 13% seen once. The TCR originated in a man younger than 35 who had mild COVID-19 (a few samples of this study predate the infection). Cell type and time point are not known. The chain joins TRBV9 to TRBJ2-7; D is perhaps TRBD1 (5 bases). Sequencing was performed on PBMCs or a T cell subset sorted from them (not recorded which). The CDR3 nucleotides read TGTGCCAGCACCCGCCAGGGTAGGTACGTC. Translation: CASTRQGRYV.